The 15 T cell receptor beta chains below all came from one sample that was sequenced in a study of cytomegalovirus exposure and HLA in healthy donors. Profiled with immunoSEQ multiplex PCR; TCRdb holds only in-frame clones, not every one. Of about 220,000 clones listed, just over 90% are singletons. The source material was PBMCs. These receptors were taken from a woman under 30 in good health and CMV-seronegative.

This chain links TRBV27 with TRBJ2-3, with 8 bases lining up with TRBD2. The length of the CDR3 is 19 residues. Germline V gene sequence: CDR1 MNHEY, CDR2 SMNVEV (reference sequence). The V and J ends lost 7 bases and 1 base, in that order; junction bases with no gene match: 19. In nucleotides, the CDR3 is TGTGCCAGCACCCGATCAAGACGCCAGCGGGAGTGGGGCACAGATACGCAGTATTTT. This codes for CASTRSRRQREWGTDTQYF.

The J gene is TRBJ1-3, the V gene TRBV15; 7 bases match TRBD1. Trimming cost V 5 bases and J 0 bases; bases outside gene matches: 4. Germline values: CDR1 LNHNV, CDR2 YYDKDF (reference sequence). There are 15 residues in the CDR3. Written as DNA, the CDR3 is TGTGCCACCAGCGGAACAGGGGACTCTGGAAACACCATATATTTT. Its translation: CATSGTGDSGNTIYF.

The chain couples TRBV11-2 to TRBJ2-3; 12 nucleotides line up with TRBD1. This CDR3 has 16 amino acids. With 5 bases clipped from V and 6 bases from J, the junction kept 9 bases outside the gene matches. CDR1 and CDR2 from the germline V gene are SGHAT and FQNNGV. CDR3 bases: TGTGCCAGCAGCCGGGACAGGGGGCGGTTGGCCGATACGCAGTATTTT. As protein: CASSRDRGRLADTQYF.

This clone has a single count. This sequence joins TRBV27 and TRBJ1-2; D is uncertain. The CDR3 is made up of 13 amino acids. V was shortened by 8 bases and J by 4 bases, with 14 bases between the two germline ends. CDR1 is MNHEY and CDR2 is SMNVEV in the germline V gene (reference sequence). CDR3 in amino acids: CASGKTATYGYTF. The CDR3 region has the DNA TGTGCCAGCGGAAAAACAGCTACCTATGGCTACACCTTC.

Here the CDR3 reads CASSREDVAVAGEQYF. CDR3 bases: TGTGCCAGCAGTAGAGAGGACGTTGCGGTAGCGGGGGAGCAGTACTTC. The chain employs TRBV2 and TRBJ2-7; the match to TRBD2 covers 8 bases. The length of the CDR3 is 16 residues. Germline lookup yields CDR1 SNHLY and CDR2 FYNNEI. The J segment lost 7 bases and the V segment lost 5 bases, leaving 16 bases of the junction unmatched.

This clone is a singleton in its sample. V is TRBV29-1 and J is TRBJ2-1; no clear D. V lost 4 bases, J lost 10 bases, and 8 bases lay in between. The CDR3 has 10 residues. Germline V gives CDR1 SQVTM, CDR2 ANQGSEA. The CDR3 nucleotides are TGCAGCGTTGGGGCAGAAGAGCAGTTCTTC. Amino acid sequence: CSVGAEEQFF.

This chain links TRBV5-1 with TRBJ1-3; D gene ambiguous. This CDR3 region has 11 residues. Germline lookup yields CDR1 SGHRS and CDR2 YFSETQ. V was clipped by 5 bases and J by 4 bases, with 4 bases between them. CDR3 residues: CASSIGNTIYF. The CDR3 DNA reads as TGCGCCAGCAGTATCGGAAACACCATATATTTT.

The rearrangement uses TRBV5-1 and TRBJ1-2, with unresolved D. The CDR3 extends over 14 amino acids. Deletions cut 7 bases from V and 5 bases from J, with 18 bases between. Germline V gene sequence: CDR1 SGHRS, CDR2 YFSETQ. The CDR3 coding sequence is TGCGCCAGCCGAGACGGAGGAGACGCGTATGGCTACACCTTC. Translation: CASRDGGDAYGYTF.

A remark on this clone: Since a much larger clone is just one base distant, this may be a read error. The same CDR3 is also encoded by other DNA sequences in this sample. The genes are TRBV9 and TRBJ1-2; D is possibly TRBD1 (5 bases). The CDR3 extends over 14 amino acids. CDR1 is SGDLS and CDR2 is YYNGEE in the germline V gene. For the CDR3, the DNA is TGTGCCAGCAGCGTAGCCGCACAGGCCTATGGCTACACCTTT. Encoded protein: CASSVAAQAYGYTF.

The V and J genes are TRBV29-1 and TRBJ2-7, with D unclear. CDR3 size: 14 residues. With 1 base removed from V and 2 bases from J, the gap between germline ends came to 12 bases. Germline assignment: CDR1 SQVTM and CDR2 ANQGSEA. CDR3 region: CSVEGELPTYEQYF. CDR3 coding DNA: TGCAGCGTTGAAGGAGAACTCCCTACCTACGAGCAGTACTTC.

A single count supports this clone. CDR3 region: CASSYAGTGGEKLFF. CDR3 sequence (DNA): TGTGCCAGCAGTTACGCCGGGACAGGGGGTGAAAAACTGTTTTTT. This chain joins TRBV28 and TRBJ1-4; 11 bases map to TRBD1. V shed 4 bases, J shed 7 bases, and the junction held 5 bases outside the gene matches. From germline, CDR1 is MDHEN and CDR2 SYDVKM. The CDR3 sequence is 15 residues long.

This sequence joins TRBV5-6 and TRBJ1-2; 7 nucleotides line up with TRBD1. This CDR3 is 15 amino acids long. CDR1 and CDR2 (germline): SGHDT, YYEEEE. The V and J ends lost 4 bases and 4 bases, in that order; junction bases with no gene match: 10. The CDR3 DNA is TGTGCCAGCAGCGAAGCGACAGGGTATAGCTATGGCTACACCTTC. Amino acid sequence: CASSEATGYSYGYTF.

The V gene is TRBV21-1, the J gene TRBJ1-2. TRBV21-1 is classified as a pseudogene. The CDR3 extends over 12 amino acids. The CDR3 DNA reads TGTGCCAGCGCGAAATGCTGCTATGGCTACACCTTC. Translated: CASAKCCYGYTF.

This clone has more than one count but fewer than ten. The V and J genes are TRBV30 and TRBJ1-2; TRBD1 matches at 9 bases. The CDR3 runs to 13 residues. Trimming at V came to 0 bases and at J to 8 bases, leaving 4 bases not matched to a gene. From germline, CDR1 is GTSNPN and CDR2 SVGIG (reference sequence). This chain's CDR3 is CAWSVGQGNGYTF. CDR3 coding DNA: TGTGCCTGGAGTGTGGGACAGGGTAACGGCTACACCTTC.

The V and J genes are TRBV5-1 and TRBJ2-3; tentatively, D is TRBD1 (6 bases). V lost 0 bases and J lost 3, with 11 bases in between. Germline V gene lookup returns CDR1 SGHRS and CDR2 YFSETQ. CDR3 size: 15 residues. The CDR3 region has the DNA TGCGCCAGCAGCTTGGGGCAGGGGCGGACAGATACGCAGTATTTT. This gives the protein CASSLGQGRTDTQYF.